Listed below are T cell receptor beta chains from one sample, sequenced in a study of OX40 agonist ivuxolimab in advanced cancers. TCRdb's copy holds only in-frame clones and misses some; the assay was immunoSEQ multiplex PCR. In the table there are some 40,000 clones, around 92% of which are singletons. The specimen was CD4+ or CD8+ T cells sorted from blood, collected in a trial of the OX40 agonist ivuxolimab. The receptor set was obtained from an adult with an advanced solid tumor such as melanoma, head and neck, liver or kidney cancer. The CDR3 runs from the conserved cysteine through the conserved F or W. Fields, in order: clone size, J gene, V gene, D gene, CDR3 DNA, CDR3 protein. The D gene is left open where the match is weak. Only some rows state a clone size, as once, few, many or a class for expanded clones.

once | TRBJ2-1 | TRBV29-1 | . | TGCAGCGTAACCGAGCCTAGCAGGGGCGAGCAGTTCTTC | CSVTEPSRGEQFF
. | TRBJ2-7 | TRBV7-9 | . | TGTGCCAGCAGCTTAGCGCTGTCTAGCGACTCCTACGAGCAGTACTTC | CASSLALSSDSYEQYF
. | TRBJ2-7 | TRBV19 | . | TGTGCCAGTAGTATAGATCGTTCCTACGAGCAGTACTTC | CASSIDRSYEQYF
. | TRBJ1-1 | TRBV6-5 | . | TGTGCCAGCAGTTATGGACTGGTCAACACTGAAGCTTTCTTT | CASSYGLVNTEAFF
. | TRBJ2-6 | TRBV19 | . | TGTGCCAGTAGTACGCTTTCTGGGGCCAACGTCCTGACTTTC | CASSTLSGANVLTF
. | TRBJ2-5 | TRBV14 | TRBD1 | TGTGCCAGCAGCACCCGGGACAGTCTCTGGGGGACCCAGTACTTC | CASSTRDSLWGTQYF
. | TRBJ2-7 | TRBV11-2 | TRBD2 | TGTGCCAGCAGCCCGCCGGCTAGCGGGAGGGTCTCCGAGCAGTACTTC | CASSPPASGRVSEQYF
once | TRBJ2-2 | TRBV23-1 | . | TGCGCCAGCAGTCCTCCCGAGGAGCTGTTTTTT | CASSPPEELFF
. | TRBJ2-7 | TRBV4-3 | . | TGCGCCAGCAGCCCCGGAGGCTACGAGCAGTACTTC | CASSPGGYEQYF
. | TRBJ2-1 | TRBV6-5 | TRBD1 | TGTGCCAGCAGCCGGACAGGGGGCTCGGATGAGCAGTTCTTC | CASSRTGGSDEQFF
. | TRBJ1-1 | TRBV18 | . | TGTGCCAGCTCACCACAGGGGAGGACTGAAGCTTTCTTT | CASSPQGRTEAFF
. | TRBJ2-7 | TRBV9 | TRBD1 | TGTGCCAGCAGCGTAGGGGGACAGGGCTACGAGCAGTACTTC | CASSVGGQGYEQYF
. | TRBJ2-7 | TRBV7-9 | . | TGTGCCAGCAGCTTAGCCCCGGGGCCCTACGAGCAGTACTTC | CASSLAPGPYEQYF
. | TRBJ2-4 | TRBV27 | TRBD1 | TGTGCCAGCAGGACAGGGTGGGATGAAAACATTCAGTACTTC | CASRTGWDENIQYF
. | TRBJ2-7 | TRBV21-1 | . | TGTGCCAGCAGCAAACCCCGGGGGAGCTCCTACGAGCAGTACTTC | CASSKPRGSSYEQYF
few | TRBJ1-1 | TRBV10-3 | . | TGTGCCATCAGTGAGTCGGGGCAGATGAACACTGAAGCTTTCTTT | CAISESGQMNTEAFF
. | TRBJ2-7 | TRBV7-8 | TRBD2 | TGTGCCAGCAGCTTAGTACGAGCGGGAGGGATTGACGAGCAGTACTTC | CASSLVRAGGIDEQYF
. | TRBJ2-7 | TRBV7-2 | TRBD1 | TGTGCCAGCAGGGTGGACAGGGGGAGGAACGAGCAGTACTTC | CASRVDRGRNEQYF
. | TRBJ2-7 | TRBV7-9 | . | TGTGCCAGCAGCTTACAAGCGGACCAGTACTTC | CASSLQADQYF
. | TRBJ2-7 | TRBV4-2 | . | TGTGCCAGCAGCCAAGGGCCTAGCGACTACGAGCAGTACTTC | CASSQGPSDYEQYF
. | TRBJ1-1 | TRBV4-1 | TRBD1 | TGCGCCAGCAGCCAATACAGGGGGCTCGCTGAAGCTTTCTTT | CASSQYRGLAEAFF
once | TRBJ2-1 | TRBV9 | . | TGTGCCAGCAGCCGTGGGGACGACTACAATGAGCAGTTCTTC | CASSRGDDYNEQFF
. | TRBJ1-2 | TRBV29-1 | TRBD1 | TGCAGCGTTTTTGCTTCTGAAGACAGGGGATATGGCTACACCTTC | CSVFASEDRGYGYTF
. | TRBJ1-5 | TRBV15 | TRBD1 | TGTGCCACCCGCGACAGGGCTACCAATCAGCCCCAGCATTTT | CATRDRATNQPQHF
. | TRBJ2-1 | TRBV19 | . | TGTGCCAGTAGTCACCAGGGTAACAATGAGCAGTTCTTC | CASSHQGNNEQFF
. | TRBJ2-1 | TRBV19 | . | TGTGCCTCTTTAAACCGGGACACCGAAGATGAGCAGTTCTTC | CASLNRDTEDEQFF
. | TRBJ2-1 | TRBV19 | TRBD2 | TGTGCCAGTAGTGAGGCTAGCGGGGCGTACAATGAGCAGTTCTTC | CASSEASGAYNEQFF
. | TRBJ2-7 | TRBV30 | . | TGTGCCTGGAGTCTAAGGCCCGGCGAGCAGTACTTC | CAWSLRPGEQYF
. | TRBJ1-2 | TRBV19 | . | TGTGCCAGTCGGGACAACTATGGCTACACCTTC | CASRDNYGYTF
few | TRBJ2-7 | TRBV6-1 | . | TGTGCCATGAGACCCCCGGGTGGCTACGAGCAGTACTTC | CAMRPPGGYEQYF
. | TRBJ2-1 | TRBV19 | . | TGTGCCAGTAGTATGCGGCAGGTTAGCTCCTACAATGAGCAGTTCTTC | CASSMRQVSSYNEQFF
once | TRBJ2-7 | TRBV5-4 | . | TGTGCCAGCAGCGCCCTGACTGGGAGCTCCTACGAGCAGTACTTC | CASSALTGSSYEQYF
. | TRBJ2-2 | TRBV2 | . | TGTGCCAGCAGAGCGAGGGCCGCCGGGGAGCTGTTTTTT | CASRARAAGELFF